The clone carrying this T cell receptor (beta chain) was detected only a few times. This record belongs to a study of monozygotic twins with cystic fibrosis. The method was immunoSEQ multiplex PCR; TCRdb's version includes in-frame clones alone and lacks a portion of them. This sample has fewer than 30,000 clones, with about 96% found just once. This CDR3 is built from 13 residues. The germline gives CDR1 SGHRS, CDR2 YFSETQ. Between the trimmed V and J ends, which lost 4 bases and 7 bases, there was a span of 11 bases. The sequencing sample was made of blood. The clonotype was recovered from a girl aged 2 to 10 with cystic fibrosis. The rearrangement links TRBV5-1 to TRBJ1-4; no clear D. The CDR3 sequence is CASSLGLGEKLFF. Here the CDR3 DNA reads TGCGCCAGCAGCCTCGGACTGGGTGAAAAACTGTTTTTT.